The 20 T cell receptor beta chains below all came from one sample that was sequenced in a study of spatial heterogeneity in lung cancer. Each CDR3 protein is one row after TCRdb ran MiXCR on the 5' RACE reads. The table includes some 43,000 distinct CDR3 sequences, over 9.5% detected once. Time point reported: blood at routine non-recurrence follow-up after resection. Specimen: PBMCs, collected at follow-up. The receptors were sampled from a female donor with early-stage non-small cell lung cancer.

The chain combines TRBV7-9 with TRBJ2-5; D call uncertain. V was clipped by 4 bases and J by 5 bases, with 8 bases between them. This CDR3 is 12 amino acids long. CDR1 is SEHNR, CDR2 FQNEAQ, per germline (reference sequence). The CDR3 loop is CASSYRSETQYF. The CDR3, as DNA: TGTGCCAGCAGCTATCGAAGTGAGACCCAGTACTTC.

J is TRBJ2-3 and V is TRBV7-2; 11 bases map to TRBD2. The CDR3 is made up of 18 amino acids. V dropped 1 base and J dropped 0; count of bases not matched to a gene: 6. Germline V gene lookup returns CDR1 SGHTA and CDR2 FQGNSA. The CDR3 sequence is CASSLGASGRYSTDTQYF. The DNA for the CDR3 is TGTGCCAGCAGCTTAGGGGCTAGCGGGAGGTATAGCACAGATACGCAGTATTTT. Full variable domain (remainder filled in from reference TRBV7-2 and TRBJ2-3): GAGVSQSPSNKVTEKGKDVELRCDPISGHTALYWYRQSLGQGLEFLIYFQGNSAPDKSGLPSDRFSAERTGGSVSTLTIQRTQQEDSAVYLCASSLGASGRYSTDTQYFGPGTRLTVL.

This clonotype was detected ten times or more. The rearrangement links TRBV29-1 to TRBJ2-2; D possibly matches TRBD1 or TRBD2 (5 bases each). The CDR3 has 13 residues. V was shortened by 7 bases and J by 0 bases, with 9 bases between the two germline ends. Germline assignment: CDR1 SQVTM and CDR2 ANQGSEA. The chain's CDR3 is CSAGRPNTGELFF. The CDR3 DNA reads as TGCAGCGCGGGACGGCCGAACACCGGGGAGCTGTTTTTT.

The CDR3 DNA follows: TGTGCCAGCAGTTACTCGGGACAGGGGAGCACCGGGGAGCTGTTTTTT. Its translation is CASSYSGQGSTGELFF. The chain combines TRBV6-2 or TRBV6-3 with TRBJ2-2; 10 bases agree with TRBD1. Trimming removed 0 bases from V and 4 bases from J; junction bases left unmatched: 2. The CDR3 is 16 residues long. Germline CDR1 and CDR2: MNHEY and SVGEGT.

This clonotype was found many times. The chain is built from TRBV18 and TRBJ2-1, with TRBD2 matching over 9 bases. V dropped 0 bases and J dropped 6; count of bases not matched to a gene: 6. CDR3 length equals 16 residues. Germline-derived CDR1 and CDR2 are KGHSH and LQKENI. CDR3 sequence (DNA): TGTGCCAGCTCACCACCGTCAGCGGGGGGCCTCAATGAGCAGTTCTTC. Translation: CASSPPSAGGLNEQFF.

This chain joins TRBV5-1 and TRBJ1-2; TRBD1 matches 7 bases. Germline V gene lookup returns CDR1 SGHRS and CDR2 YFSETQ. The V gene end was trimmed by 1 base and the J gene end by 8 bases; junction bases not matched to a gene: 11. This CDR3 contains 15 residues. CDR3 amino acids: CASSLSLRQGGGYTF. In DNA form, the CDR3 reads TGCGCCAGCAGCTTGTCTCTGAGACAGGGAGGAGGCTACACCTTC.

The rearrangement joins TRBV7-8 to TRBJ2-2; 8 bases agree with TRBD1. Germline CDR1 reads SGHVS; CDR2 reads FQNEAQ. The CDR3 totals 16 residues. J gave up 6 bases and V 2 bases, and 8 bases lay outside the gene matches. Here the CDR3 DNA reads TGTGCCAGCAGCTTACGGCGGACAGGGCCCCCCGGGGAGCTGTTTTTT. Amino acid sequence: CASSLRRTGPPGELFF.

The table lists this clonotype with a few counts. Here the CDR3 DNA reads TGCGCCAGCAGACTCCTAGCGGGCACAGATACGCAGTATTTT. Translating gives CASRLLAGTDTQYF. This rearrangement joins TRBV5-1 to TRBJ2-3; 7 bases fit TRBD2. The CDR3 has 14 residues. V shed 5 bases and J 1 base; nucleotides not matched to a gene: 4. CDR1 SGHRS and CDR2 YFSETQ come from the germline V gene.

The chain couples TRBV9 to TRBJ2-2, with 14 bases identical to TRBD2. The V gene end was trimmed by 4 bases and the J gene end by 3 bases; junction bases not matched to a gene: 2. The CDR3 is 16 residues long. Germline V lookup: CDR1 SGDLS, CDR2 YYNGEE. In nucleotides, the CDR3 is TGTGCCAGCAGCAGGGGACTAGCGGGGGACACCGGGGAGCTGTTTTTT. It specifies CASSRGLAGDTGELFF.

This clonotype came up many times. The chain carries TRBV5-8 and TRBJ2-2, with 8 positions matching TRBD1. This CDR3 is built from 13 residues. J gave up 13 bases and V 0 bases, and 5 bases lay outside the gene matches. Per germline, CDR1 SGHTS and CDR2 YDEGEE. CDR3: CASSLVRGTGLFF. The CDR3 region has the DNA TGTGCCAGCAGCTTGGTACGAGGGACAGGGCTGTTTTTT.

This chain links TRBV28 with TRBJ2-1; 12 bases map to TRBD1. The trim removed 1 base at V and 6 bases at J, leaving 13 bases unmatched. Per the germline V gene, CDR1 is MDHEN and CDR2 is SYDVKM. The CDR3 is made up of 19 amino acids. For the CDR3, the DNA is TGTGCCAGCAGTTTATTTTTAAAGGGACAGGGGGCTCTTATCAATGAGCAGTTCTTC. As protein: CASSLFLKGQGALINEQFF. Full variable domain (missing parts from reference TRBV28 and TRBJ2-1): DVKVTQSSRYLVKRTGEKVFLECVQDMDHENMFWYRQDPGLGLRLIYFSYDVKMKEKGDIPEGYSVSREKKERFSLILESASTNQTSMYLCASSLFLKGQGALINEQFFGPGTRLTVL.

This clonotype was seen ten or more times. The chain joins TRBV29-1 to TRBJ1-1; no definite D call. There are 14 residues in the CDR3. In germline, CDR1 is SQVTM, CDR2 ANQGSEA. Trimming stripped 6 bases from V and 3 bases from J, with 17 bases between. The CDR3 here is CSVVGVGVDTEAFF. For the CDR3, the DNA is TGCAGCGTCGTGGGAGTCGGGGTTGACACTGAAGCTTTCTTT. Supplemented by reference TRBV29-1 and TRBJ1-1, the full variable domain reads SAVISQKPSRDICQRGTSLTIQCQVDSQVTMMFWYRQQPGQSLTLIATANQGSEATYESGFVIDKFPISRPNLTFSTLTVSNMSPEDSSIYLCSVVGVGVDTEAFFGQGTRLTVV.

This chain connects TRBV7-6 to TRBJ2-5, with TRBD1 matching over 9 bases. The germline gives CDR1 SGHVS, CDR2 FNYEAQ. With 0 bases clipped from V and 3 bases from J, the junction kept 5 bases outside the gene matches. The CDR3 has 16 amino acids. As DNA, the CDR3 is TGTGCCAGCAGCTTAGCCCCAGGACAGGGGAAAGAGACCCAGTACTTC. Amino acids: CASSLAPGQGKETQYF.

This chain joins TRBV11-2 and TRBJ2-1; 9 positions agree with TRBD2. V was clipped by 3 bases and J by 0 bases; unmatched bases: 3. Germline V gives CDR1 SGHAT, CDR2 FQNNGV. The CDR3 is 16 residues long. CDR3 sequence reads: CASSFLAGVSYNEQFF. CDR3 bases: TGTGCCAGCAGCTTCTTAGCGGGAGTCTCCTACAATGAGCAGTTCTTC.

This clonotype was recorded a few times. The chain recombines TRBV29-1 with TRBJ1-2; tentative D call: TRBD1 (5 bases). CDR1 is SQVTM, CDR2 ANQGSEA, per germline. The CDR3 totals 15 residues. The germline V and J ends were trimmed by 2 bases and 3 bases, with 16 bases remaining between them. CDR3 sequence: CSVEITAGTHYGYTF. CDR3 DNA: TGCAGCGTTGAAATTACGGCAGGGACTCACTATGGCTACACCTTC.

This chain links TRBV7-2 with TRBJ2-5, with D uncertain. Trimming cost V 6 bases and J 1 base, with 9 bases left between them. CDR3 length: 13 residues. The germline gives CDR1 SGHTA, CDR2 FQGNSA. The CDR3 bases are TGTGCCAGCAGGCGTACGGTCCAAGAGACCCAGTACTTC. Translated: CASRRTVQETQYF.

This clonotype was recorded at least ten times. The V and J genes are TRBV3-1 and TRBJ1-6; D gene uncertain. V was clipped by 4 bases and J by 6 bases, with 10 bases between them. The CDR3 runs 14 residues. Germline lookup yields CDR1 LGHDT and CDR2 YNNKEL (reference sequence). The CDR3 spells CASSRGPPNSPLHF. In nucleotides, the CDR3 is TGTGCCAGCAGCCGAGGGCCACCTAATTCACCCCTCCACTTT.

This clonotype came up many times. This chain joins TRBV20-1 and TRBJ1-2; tentatively, D is TRBD1 (5 bases). CDR1 DFQATT and CDR2 SNEGSKA come from the germline V gene (reference sequence). The V gene lost 6 bases and the J gene lost 5 bases, with 13 bases spanning the gap. CDR3 length: 12 amino acids. CDR3 sequence: CSATGTSYGYTF. CDR3 DNA sequence: TGCAGTGCAACCGGGACCTCATATGGCTACACCTTC.

This clonotype was observed many times. This rearrangement joins TRBV2 to TRBJ2-1, with 7 bases fitting TRBD1. The J segment lost 4 bases and the V segment lost 9 bases, leaving 6 bases of the junction unmatched. The CDR3 contains 13 residues. Germline V lookup: CDR1 SNHLY, CDR2 FYNNEI. In DNA form, the CDR3 reads TGTGCCAGTGGGACAGAAGTATACAATGAGCAGTTCTTC. Its protein is CASGTEVYNEQFF.

Many counts were recorded for this clonotype. The rearrangement links TRBV6-5 to TRBJ1-5, with no clear D. Deletions cut 4 bases from V and 6 bases from J, with 10 bases between. The CDR3 has 13 residues. CDR1 MNHEY and CDR2 SVGAGI come from the germline V gene. The CDR3 here is CASSSFMSQPQHF. CDR3 sequence (DNA): TGTGCCAGCAGTTCCTTCATGAGTCAGCCCCAGCATTTT.